A single T cell receptor (beta chain) is shown here with its context. The data were taken from a study of control samples from healthy donors and cancer patients. The table came from immunoSEQ multiplex PCR; TCRdb's copy has only in-frame clones and leaves some out. The sample contains 100,000 to 150,000 clones, just under 90% of which appear only once. J gave up 3 bases and V 7 bases, and 4 bases lay outside the gene matches. Germline lookup yields CDR1 SGDLS and CDR2 YYNGEE. The CDR3 is made up of 13 amino acids. This sequence originates from a man in his thirties or forties in good health. This chain joins TRBV9 and TRBJ1-1, with 9 bases lining up with TRBD1. Sequenced: blood. The CDR3 DNA is TGTGCCAGCCGACAGGGGGATTACACTGAAGCTTTCTTT. Translating it yields CASRQGDYTEAFF. Full variable domain (rest looked up from reference TRBV9 and TRBJ1-1): DSGVTQTPKHLITATGQRVTLRCSPRSGDLSVYWYQQSLDQGLQFLIQYYNGEERAKGNILERFSAQQFPDLHSELNLSSLELGDSALYFCASRQGDYTEAFFGQGTRLTVV.